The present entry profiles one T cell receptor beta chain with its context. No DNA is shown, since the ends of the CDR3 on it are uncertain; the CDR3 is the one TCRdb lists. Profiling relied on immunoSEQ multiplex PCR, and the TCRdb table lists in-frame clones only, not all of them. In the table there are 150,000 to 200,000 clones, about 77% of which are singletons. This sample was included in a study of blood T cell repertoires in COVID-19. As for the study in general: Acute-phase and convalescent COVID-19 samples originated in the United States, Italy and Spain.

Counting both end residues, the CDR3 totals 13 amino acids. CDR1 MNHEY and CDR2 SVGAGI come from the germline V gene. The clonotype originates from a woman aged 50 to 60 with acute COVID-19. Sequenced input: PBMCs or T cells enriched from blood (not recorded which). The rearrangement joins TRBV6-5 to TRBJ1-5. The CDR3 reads CASSSSGNQPQHF.